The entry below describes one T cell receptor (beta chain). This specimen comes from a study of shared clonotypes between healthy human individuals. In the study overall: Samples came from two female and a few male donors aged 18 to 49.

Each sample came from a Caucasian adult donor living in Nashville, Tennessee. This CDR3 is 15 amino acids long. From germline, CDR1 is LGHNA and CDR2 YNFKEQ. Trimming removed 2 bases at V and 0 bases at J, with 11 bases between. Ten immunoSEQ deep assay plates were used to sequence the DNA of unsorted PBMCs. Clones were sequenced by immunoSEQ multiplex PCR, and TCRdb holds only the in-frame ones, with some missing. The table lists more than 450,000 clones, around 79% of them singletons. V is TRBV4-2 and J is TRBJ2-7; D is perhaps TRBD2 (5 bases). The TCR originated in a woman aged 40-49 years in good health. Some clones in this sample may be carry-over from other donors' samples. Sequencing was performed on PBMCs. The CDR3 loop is CASSQQRLSSYEQYF. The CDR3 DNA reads TGTGCCAGCAGCCAACAACGACTATCCTCCTACGAGCAGTACTTC.